These 9 T cell receptor beta chains originate from one sample sequenced in a study of CD8 T cells in ankylosing spondylitis. Whole-study results and caveats: In ankylosing spondylitis blood, a motif of roughly eight highly homologous TCR beta variants appeared characteristic.

TCRdb re-called the 5' RACE reads through MiXCR, storing one row per CDR3 protein. The sample shows 390,000 or so distinct CDR3 sequences, under 25% of them seen only once. Antigen specificity for these receptors is unknown. Sequences were obtained from blood, either unsorted or a sorted T cell fraction (not recorded which). These receptors were collected from a male donor with ankylosing spondylitis.

The chain links TRBV29-1 to TRBJ1-1; D gene unclear. CDR1 and CDR2 from the germline V gene are SQVTM and ANQGSEA. The V end lost 2 bases, the J end lost 6 bases, and 7 bases lay between the germline ends. This CDR3 comprises 11 residues. This chain's CDR3 is CSVERVAEAFF. In DNA, the CDR3 is TGCAGCGTTGAAAGGGTTGCTGAAGCTTTCTTT.

This clonotype was observed a handful of times. The chain combines TRBV7-2 with TRBJ2-3, with D possibly TRBD2 on 5 matching bases. The CDR3 length is 16 residues. Germline assignment: CDR1 SGHTA and CDR2 FQGNSA. V lost 4 bases and J lost 2, with 16 bases in between. The CDR3 reads CASSSPPRDPTDTQYF. In DNA, the CDR3 is TGTGCCAGCAGCTCCCCCCCACGGGATCCCACAGATACGCAGTATTTT.

A few counts support this clonotype. V gene TRBV5-1 combines with J gene TRBJ1-2; TRBD1 is a possible D gene (5 bases). CDR1 and CDR2 (germline): SGHRS, YFSETQ. CDR3 size: 14 residues. Between the trimmed V and J ends, which lost 0 bases and 4 bases, there was a span of 10 bases. CDR3 loop: CASSLEAGSYGYTF. The CDR3 bases are TGCGCCAGCAGCTTGGAGGCAGGGAGCTATGGCTACACCTTC.

This chain's CDR3 is CASSFREGYNEQFF. The CDR3 DNA is TGTGCCAGCAGTTTCCGGGAGGGTTACAATGAGCAGTTCTTC. The chain recombines TRBV25-1 with TRBJ2-1; 8 nucleotides match TRBD2. Trimming cost V 5 bases and J 4 bases; bases outside gene matches: 4. This CDR3 is 14 amino acids long. Germline CDR1 reads MGHDK; CDR2 reads SYGVNS.

This clonotype came up a few times. The genes are TRBV5-1 and TRBJ2-1, with 9 bases that match TRBD1. This CDR3 region has 15 residues. Germline V CDR1 and CDR2: SGHRS, YFSETQ. Trimming cost V 6 bases and J 2 bases; bases outside gene matches: 6. The CDR3 loop reads CASTQQGAAYNEQFF. The CDR3 coding sequence is TGCGCCAGCACCCAACAGGGGGCCGCCTACAATGAGCAGTTCTTC.

This clonotype is a singleton in its sample. V and J are TRBV7-2 and TRBJ2-3, with D maybe TRBD2 (6 bases). With 2 bases removed from V and 0 bases from J, the gap between germline ends came to 15 bases. The length of the CDR3 is 17 residues. CDR1 SGHTA and CDR2 FQGNSA come from the germline V gene. The DNA for the CDR3 is TGTGCCAGCAGCTTACCCCCCGGGAGCGGAAGCACAGATACGCAGTATTTT. This codes for CASSLPPGSGSTDTQYF.

The chain couples TRBV6-5 to TRBJ1-4, with D perhaps TRBD1 (6 bases). V was cut by 0 bases and J by 6 bases, with 17 bases left in between. Looked up from germline, CDR1 is MNHEY and CDR2 is SVGAGI. The CDR3 runs to 17 residues. The CDR3 DNA sequence: TGTGCCAGCAGTTACTCGACAGGAATGGGAGGGGATGAAAAACTGTTTTTT. Translating it yields CASSYSTGMGGDEKLFF.

This clonotype was picked up many times. This CDR3 is CASSSRVGLTYEQYF. The CDR3 coding sequence is TGTGCCAGCAGTTCAAGGGTAGGGCTTACCTACGAGCAGTACTTC. The chain links TRBV6-2 or TRBV6-3 to TRBJ2-7; no definite D call. The germline CDR1 and CDR2 sequences are MNHEY and SVGEGT. V lost 4 bases, J lost 2 bases, and 15 bases lay in between. This CDR3 spans 15 amino acids.

This chain uses TRBV29-1 with TRBJ2-7; 9 bases match TRBD2. In germline, CDR1 is SQVTM, CDR2 ANQGSEA. With V trimmed by 1 base and J by 2 bases, 3 bases remained unmatched. The CDR3 covers 14 residues. Here the CDR3 DNA reads TGCAGCGTTGAAGCTAGCGGGAAGCCCTACGAGCAGTACTTC. The encoded protein is CSVEASGKPYEQYF.